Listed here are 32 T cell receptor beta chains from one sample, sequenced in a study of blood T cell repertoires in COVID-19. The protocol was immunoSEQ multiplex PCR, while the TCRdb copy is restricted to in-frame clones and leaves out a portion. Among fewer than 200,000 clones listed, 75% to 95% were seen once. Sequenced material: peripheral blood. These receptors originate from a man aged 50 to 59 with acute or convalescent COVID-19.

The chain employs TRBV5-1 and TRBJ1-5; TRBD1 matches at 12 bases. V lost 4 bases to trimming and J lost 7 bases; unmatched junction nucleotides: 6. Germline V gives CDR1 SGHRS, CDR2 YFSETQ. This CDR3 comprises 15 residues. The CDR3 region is CASSVGTGGGQPQHF. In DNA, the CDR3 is TGCGCCAGCAGCGTAGGGACAGGGGGCGGCCAGCCCCAGCATTTT. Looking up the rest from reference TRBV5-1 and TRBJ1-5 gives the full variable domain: KAGVTQTPRYLIKTRGQQVTLSCSPISGHRSVSWYQQTPGQGLQFLFEYFSETQRNKGNFPGRFSGRQFSNSRSEMNVSTLELGDSALYLCASSVGTGGGQPQHFGDGTRLSIL.

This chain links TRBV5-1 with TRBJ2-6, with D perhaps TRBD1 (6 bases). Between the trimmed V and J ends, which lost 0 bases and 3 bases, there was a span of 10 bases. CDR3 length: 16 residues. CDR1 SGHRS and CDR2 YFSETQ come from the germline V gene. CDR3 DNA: TGCGCCAGCAGCTTGGTGTTCAGGGGTGGGGCCAACGTCCTGACTTTC. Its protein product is CASSLVFRGGANVLTF.

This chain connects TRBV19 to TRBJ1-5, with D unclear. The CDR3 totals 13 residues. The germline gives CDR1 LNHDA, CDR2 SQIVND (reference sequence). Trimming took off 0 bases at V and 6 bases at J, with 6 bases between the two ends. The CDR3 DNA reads TGTGCCAGTAGTATAGATATCCGTCAGCCCCAGCATTTT. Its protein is CASSIDIRQPQHF.

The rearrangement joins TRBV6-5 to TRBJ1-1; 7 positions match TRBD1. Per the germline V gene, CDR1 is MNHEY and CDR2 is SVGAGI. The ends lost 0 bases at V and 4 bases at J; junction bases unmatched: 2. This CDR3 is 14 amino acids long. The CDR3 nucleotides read TGTGCCAGCAGTTACTCAGGGGGCATCACTGAAGCTTTCTTT. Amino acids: CASSYSGGITEAFF.

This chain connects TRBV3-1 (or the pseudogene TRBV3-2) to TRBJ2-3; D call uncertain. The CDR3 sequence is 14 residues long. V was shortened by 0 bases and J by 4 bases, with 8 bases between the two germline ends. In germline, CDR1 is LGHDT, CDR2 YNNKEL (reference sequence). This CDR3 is CASSQDSPPDTQYF. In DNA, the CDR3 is TGTGCCAGCAGCCAAGATAGTCCGCCAGATACGCAGTATTTT.

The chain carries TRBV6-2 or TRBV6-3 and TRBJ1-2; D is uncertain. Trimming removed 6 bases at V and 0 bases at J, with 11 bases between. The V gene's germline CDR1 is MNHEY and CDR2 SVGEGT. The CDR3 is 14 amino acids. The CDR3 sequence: CASSRAGSNYGYTF. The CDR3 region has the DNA TGTGCCAGCAGCCGCGCGGGATCTAACTATGGCTACACCTTC.

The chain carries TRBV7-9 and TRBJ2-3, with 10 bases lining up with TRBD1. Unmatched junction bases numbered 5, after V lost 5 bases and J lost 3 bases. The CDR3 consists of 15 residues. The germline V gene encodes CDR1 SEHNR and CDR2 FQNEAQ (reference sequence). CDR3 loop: CASSRGTGATDTQYF. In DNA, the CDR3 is TGTGCCAGCAGCCGAGGGACAGGGGCTACAGATACGCAGTATTTT.

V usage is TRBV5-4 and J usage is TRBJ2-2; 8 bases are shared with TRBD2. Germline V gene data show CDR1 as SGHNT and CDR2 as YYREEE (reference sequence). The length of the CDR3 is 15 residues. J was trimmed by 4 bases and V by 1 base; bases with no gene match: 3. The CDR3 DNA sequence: TGTGCCAGCAGCTTGCGGGGGGGAACCACCGGGGAGCTGTTTTTT. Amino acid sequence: CASSLRGGTTGELFF. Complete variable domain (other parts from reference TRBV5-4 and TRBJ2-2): ETGVTQSPTHLIKTRGQQVTLRCSSQSGHNTVSWYQQALGQGPQFIFQYYREEENGRGNFPPRFSGLQFPNYSSELNVNALELDDSALYLCASSLRGGTTGELFFGEGSRLTVL.

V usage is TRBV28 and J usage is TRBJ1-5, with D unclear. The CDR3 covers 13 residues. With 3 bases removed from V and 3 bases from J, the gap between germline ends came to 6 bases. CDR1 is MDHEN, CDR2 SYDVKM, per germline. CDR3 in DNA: TGTGCCAGCAGTTTGAGGGACAATCAGCCCCAGCATTTT. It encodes CASSLRDNQPQHF.

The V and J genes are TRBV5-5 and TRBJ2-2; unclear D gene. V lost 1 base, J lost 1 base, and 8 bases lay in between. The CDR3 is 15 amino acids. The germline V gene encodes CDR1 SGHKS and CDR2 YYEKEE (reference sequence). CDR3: CASSLYSVNTGELFF. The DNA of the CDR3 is TGTGCCAGCAGCTTGTATTCGGTGAACACCGGGGAGCTGTTTTTT. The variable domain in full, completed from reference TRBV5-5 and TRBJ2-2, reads DAGVTQSPTHLIKTRGQQVTLRCSPISGHKSVSWYQQVLGQGPQFIFQYYEKEERGRGNFPDRFSARQFPNYSSELNVNALLLGDSALYLCASSLYSVNTGELFFGEGSRLTVL.

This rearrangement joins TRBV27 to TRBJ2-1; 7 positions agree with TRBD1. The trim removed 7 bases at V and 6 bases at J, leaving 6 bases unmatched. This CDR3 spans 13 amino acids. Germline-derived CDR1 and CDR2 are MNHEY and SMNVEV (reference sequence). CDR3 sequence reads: CASNLQGSNEQFF. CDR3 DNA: TGTGCCAGCAACCTACAGGGGTCCAATGAGCAGTTCTTC.

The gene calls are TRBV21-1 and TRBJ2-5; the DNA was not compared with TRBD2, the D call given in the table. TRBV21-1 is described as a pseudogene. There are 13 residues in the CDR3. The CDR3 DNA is TGTGCCAGCAGCCCGCGCCCCCAAGAGACCCAGTACTTC. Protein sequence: CASSPRPQETQYF.

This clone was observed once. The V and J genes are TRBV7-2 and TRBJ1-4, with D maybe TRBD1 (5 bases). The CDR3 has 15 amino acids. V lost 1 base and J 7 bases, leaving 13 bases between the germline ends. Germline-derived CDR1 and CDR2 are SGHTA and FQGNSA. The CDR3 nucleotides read TGTGCCAGCAGCTTAGTTCTGGGGGGTGGTGAAAAACTGTTTTTT. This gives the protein CASSLVLGGGEKLFF.

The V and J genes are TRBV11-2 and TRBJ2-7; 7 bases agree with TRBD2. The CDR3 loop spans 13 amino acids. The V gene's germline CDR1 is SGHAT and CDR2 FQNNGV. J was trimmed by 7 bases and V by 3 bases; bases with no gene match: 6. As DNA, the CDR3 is TGTGCCAGCAGCTTGTGGGACGGGAGGGAGCAGTACTTC. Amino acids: CASSLWDGREQYF.

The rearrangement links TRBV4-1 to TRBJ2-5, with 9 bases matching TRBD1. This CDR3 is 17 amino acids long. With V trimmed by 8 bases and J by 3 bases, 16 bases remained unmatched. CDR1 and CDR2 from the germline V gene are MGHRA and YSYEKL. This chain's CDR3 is CASRSKVTGGEKETQYF. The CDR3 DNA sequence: TGCGCCAGCCGCAGCAAGGTAACAGGGGGCGAAAAAGAGACCCAGTACTTC.

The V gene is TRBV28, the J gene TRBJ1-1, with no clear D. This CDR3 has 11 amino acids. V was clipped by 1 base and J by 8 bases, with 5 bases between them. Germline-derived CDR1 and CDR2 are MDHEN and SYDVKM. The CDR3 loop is CASSLSREAFF. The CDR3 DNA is TGTGCCAGCAGTTTATCGCGAGAAGCTTTCTTT. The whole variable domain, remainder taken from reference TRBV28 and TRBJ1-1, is DVKVTQSSRYLVKRTGEKVFLECVQDMDHENMFWYRQDPGLGLRLIYFSYDVKMKEKGDIPEGYSVSREKKERFSLILESASTNQTSMYLCASSLSREAFFGQGTRLTVV.

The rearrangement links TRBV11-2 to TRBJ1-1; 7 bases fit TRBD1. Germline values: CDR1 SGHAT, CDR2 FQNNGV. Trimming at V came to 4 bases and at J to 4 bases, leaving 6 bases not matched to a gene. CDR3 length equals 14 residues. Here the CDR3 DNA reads TGTGCCAGCAGCTCTCAGGGGGTCGGCACTGAAGCTTTCTTT. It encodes CASSSQGVGTEAFF.

CDR3 DNA sequence: TGTGCCATCAGTGAGTCTGTAGGGGGAGCGTTTCAAGAGACCCAGTACTTC. The encoded protein is CAISESVGGAFQETQYF. The chain carries TRBV10-3 and TRBJ2-5, with a possible D match to TRBD1 (6 bases). Trimming stripped 0 bases from V and 2 bases from J, with 16 bases between. There are 17 residues in the CDR3. Germline values: CDR1 ENHRY, CDR2 SYGVKD.

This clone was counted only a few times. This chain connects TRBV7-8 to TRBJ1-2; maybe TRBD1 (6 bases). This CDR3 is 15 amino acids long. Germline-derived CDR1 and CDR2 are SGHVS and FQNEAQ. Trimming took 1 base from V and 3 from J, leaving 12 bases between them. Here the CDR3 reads CASSLVVQGDYGYTF. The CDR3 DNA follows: TGTGCCAGCAGCTTAGTGGTACAGGGAGACTATGGCTACACCTTC.

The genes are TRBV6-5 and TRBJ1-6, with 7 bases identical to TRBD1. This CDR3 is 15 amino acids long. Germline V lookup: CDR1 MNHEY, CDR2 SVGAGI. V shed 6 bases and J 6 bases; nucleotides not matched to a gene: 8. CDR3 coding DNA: TGTGCCAGCAGAAAGACAGGGAATTTTAATTCACCCCTCCACTTT. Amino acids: CASRKTGNFNSPLHF.

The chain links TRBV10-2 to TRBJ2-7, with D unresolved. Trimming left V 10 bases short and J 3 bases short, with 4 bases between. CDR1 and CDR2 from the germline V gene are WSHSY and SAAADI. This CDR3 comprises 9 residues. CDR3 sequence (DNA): TGCGCCACCGGCTACGAGCAGTACTTC. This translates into CATGYEQYF.

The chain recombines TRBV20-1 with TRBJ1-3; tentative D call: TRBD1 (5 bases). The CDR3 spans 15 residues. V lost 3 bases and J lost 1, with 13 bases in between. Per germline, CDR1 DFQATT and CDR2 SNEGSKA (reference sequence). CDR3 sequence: CSASGAGTSGNTIYF. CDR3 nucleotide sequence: TGCAGTGCTAGTGGGGCGGGGACTTCTGGAAACACCATATATTTT.

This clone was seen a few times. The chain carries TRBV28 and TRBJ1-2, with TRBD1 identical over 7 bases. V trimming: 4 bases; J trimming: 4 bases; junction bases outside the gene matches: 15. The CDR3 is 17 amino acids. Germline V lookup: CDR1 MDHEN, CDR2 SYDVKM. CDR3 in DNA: TGTGCCAGCAGTTCCGTAGGGGAACAGGGGAGAATCTATGGCTACACCTTC. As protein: CASSSVGEQGRIYGYTF.

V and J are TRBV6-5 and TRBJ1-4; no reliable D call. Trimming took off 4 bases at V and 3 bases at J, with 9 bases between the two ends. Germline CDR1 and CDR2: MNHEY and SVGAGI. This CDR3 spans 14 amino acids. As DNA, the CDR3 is TGTGCCAGCAGTTTCACAGCTTCTAATGAAAAACTGTTTTTT. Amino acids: CASSFTASNEKLFF.

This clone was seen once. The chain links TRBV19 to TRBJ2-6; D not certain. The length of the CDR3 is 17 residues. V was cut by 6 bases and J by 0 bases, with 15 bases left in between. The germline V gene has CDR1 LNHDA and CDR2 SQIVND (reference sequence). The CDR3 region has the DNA TGTGCCAGTAGCCGAGGCGTAGCTGGCTCTGGGGCCAACGTCCTGACTTTC. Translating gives CASSRGVAGSGANVLTF. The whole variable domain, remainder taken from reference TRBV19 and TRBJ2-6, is DGGITQSPKYLFRKEGQNVTLSCEQNLNHDAMYWYRQDPGQGLRLIYYSQIVNDFQKGDIAEGYSVSREKKESFPLTVTSAQKNPTAFYLCASSRGVAGSGANVLTFGAGSRLTVL.

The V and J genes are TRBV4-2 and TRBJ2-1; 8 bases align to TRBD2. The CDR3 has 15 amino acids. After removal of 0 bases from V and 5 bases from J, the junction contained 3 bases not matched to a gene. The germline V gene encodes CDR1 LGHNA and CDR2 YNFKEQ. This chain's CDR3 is CASSQDSAGDNEQFF. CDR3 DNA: TGTGCCAGCAGCCAAGATTCAGCGGGAGACAATGAGCAGTTCTTC.

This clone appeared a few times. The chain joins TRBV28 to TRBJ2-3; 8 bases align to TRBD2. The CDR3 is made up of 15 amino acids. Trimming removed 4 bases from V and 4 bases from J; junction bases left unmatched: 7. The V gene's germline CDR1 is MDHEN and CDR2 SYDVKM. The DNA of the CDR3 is TGTGCCAGCAGTTCGTGGCGGGAGGCCTCAGATACGCAGTATTTT. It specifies CASSSWREASDTQYF.

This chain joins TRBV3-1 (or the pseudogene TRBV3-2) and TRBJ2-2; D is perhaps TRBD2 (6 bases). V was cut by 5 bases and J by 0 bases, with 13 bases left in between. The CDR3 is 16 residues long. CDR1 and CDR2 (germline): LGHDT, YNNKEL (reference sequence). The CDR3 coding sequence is TGTGCCAGCAGCATTAGTCGGGACTCGAACACCGGGGAGCTGTTTTTT. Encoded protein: CASSISRDSNTGELFF.

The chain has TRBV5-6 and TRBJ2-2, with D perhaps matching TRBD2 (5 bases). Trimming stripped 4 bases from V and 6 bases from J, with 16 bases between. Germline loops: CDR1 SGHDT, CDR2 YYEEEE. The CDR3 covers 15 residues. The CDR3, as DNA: TGTGCCAGCAGCAATGGACTTATTACTCCCGGGGAGCTGTTTTTT. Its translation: CASSNGLITPGELFF.

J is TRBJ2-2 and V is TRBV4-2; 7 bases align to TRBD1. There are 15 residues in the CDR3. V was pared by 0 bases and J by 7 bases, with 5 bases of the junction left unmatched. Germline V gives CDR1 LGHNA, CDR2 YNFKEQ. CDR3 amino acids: CASSQDRNRGGELFF. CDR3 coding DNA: TGTGCCAGCAGCCAAGATAGGAACAGGGGCGGGGAGCTGTTTTTT.

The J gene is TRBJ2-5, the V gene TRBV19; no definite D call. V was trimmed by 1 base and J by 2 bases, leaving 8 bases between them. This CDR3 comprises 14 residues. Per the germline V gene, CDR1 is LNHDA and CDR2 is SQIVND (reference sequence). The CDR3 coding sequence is TGTGCCAGTAGTATAGGCCCGCTACAAGAGACCCAGTACTTC. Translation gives CASSIGPLQETQYF. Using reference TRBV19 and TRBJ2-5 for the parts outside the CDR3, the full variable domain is DGGITQSPKYLFRKEGQNVTLSCEQNLNHDAMYWYRQDPGQGLRLIYYSQIVNDFQKGDIAEGYSVSREKKESFPLTVTSAQKNPTAFYLCASSIGPLQETQYFGPGTRLLVL.

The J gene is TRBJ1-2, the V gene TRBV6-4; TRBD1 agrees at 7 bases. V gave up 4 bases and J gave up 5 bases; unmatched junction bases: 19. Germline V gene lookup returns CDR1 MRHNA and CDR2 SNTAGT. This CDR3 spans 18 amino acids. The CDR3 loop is CASSVPGQGGAGCYGYTF. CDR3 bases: TGTGCCAGCAGTGTCCCCGGGCAGGGGGGAGCAGGATGTTATGGCTACACCTTC.